This T cell receptor beta chain was captured in a study of T cell clonotyping in hematopoietic cell transplantation. Whole-study results and caveats: No sorting was done, leaving CD4 and CD8 contributions mixed.

This clone is large. Its specificity is not known. The repertoire was sequenced with immunoSEQ multiplex PCR; TCRdb's copy has only in-frame clones and lacks some. In the table there are 5,500 to 7,500 clones, approximately 87% of which are singletons. This specimen consisted of peripheral blood mononuclear cells, obtained 180 days after allogeneic stem cell transplant. The TCR sequence derives from a female patient between 50 and 59 years old who had an allogeneic stem cell transplant from an unrelated donor, so the T cells may come from the graft donor. Some clones in this sample may be carry-over from other donors' samples.

CDR3 bases: TGTGCCAGCAGCCAAGGTCGGGGACAGGGGGCTTACGAGCAGTACTTC. This translates into CASSQGRGQGAYEQYF. The rearrangement links TRBV14 to TRBJ2-7; TRBD1 matches at 12 bases. The length of the CDR3 is 16 residues. J gave up 4 bases and V 1 base, and 5 bases lay outside the gene matches. CDR1 is SGHDN and CDR2 is FVKESK in the germline V gene.